The 8 T cell receptor beta chains listed next were all sequenced from one sample in a study of blood T cell repertoires in COVID-19. Data came from immunoSEQ multiplex PCR; TCRdb stores just in-frame clones and leaves some out. The sample gives about 190,000 clones, 84% of which show up once; approximately 5.1% is in the top ten. Source material: peripheral blood. These receptors were obtained from a woman in her seventies with active or convalescent COVID-19.

The chain couples TRBV14 to TRBJ2-1; 10 bases fit TRBD2. The CDR3 extends over 16 amino acids. V dropped 3 bases and J dropped 5; count of bases not matched to a gene: 7. CDR1 and CDR2 (germline): SGHDN, FVKESK. CDR3 amino acids: CASSQSSGRANNEQFF. The CDR3 DNA reads as TGTGCCAGCAGCCAGTCGAGCGGGAGGGCAAACAATGAGCAGTTCTTC.

This rearrangement joins TRBV10-2 to TRBJ2-7; 9 bases map to TRBD2. The CDR3 length is 12 residues. Germline values: CDR1 WSHSY, CDR2 SAAADI. The V gene end was trimmed by 7 bases and the J gene end by 6 bases; junction bases not matched to a gene: 4. The CDR3 DNA is TGCGCCAGCACAAGTAGCGGGAGCGAGCAGTACTTC. Translated: CASTSSGSEQYF.

Comment on this clone: At one of its ends the junction is not consistent with the germline gene, which may arise from a read error. The J gene is TRBJ1-1, the V gene TRBV12-3 or TRBV12-4; D ambiguous. This CDR3 has 10 amino acids. The CDR3 DNA sequence: TGTGCCAGCAGTTTGGCTCTCCCCATTTTT. It codes for CASSLALPIF.

This chain joins TRBV6-5 and TRBJ2-3, with a tentative D call TRBD2 (5 bases). Looked up from germline, CDR1 is MNHEY and CDR2 is SVGAGI. The CDR3 has 15 residues. V lost 6 bases to trimming and J lost 3 bases, with 16 bases between them. In DNA, the CDR3 is TGTGCCAGCAGCTTACTCCCCCCGGGGACAGATACGCAGTATTTT. Protein sequence: CASSLLPPGTDTQYF.

The V call is TRBV18, the J call TRBJ2-5, with 9 positions matching TRBD1. The germline gives CDR1 KGHSH, CDR2 LQKENI. This CDR3 region has 20 residues. V dropped 2 bases and J dropped 4; count of bases not matched to a gene: 20. CDR3 amino acids: CASSPKVVTAAATGGETQYF. The CDR3 DNA follows: TGTGCCAGCTCACCAAAGGTAGTCACGGCGGCTGCGACAGGGGGAGAGACCCAGTACTTC.

This clone has only one observation. The chain combines TRBV7-3 with TRBJ2-4; 7 bases agree with TRBD1. The CDR3 has 16 residues. Germline V lookup: CDR1 SGHTA, CDR2 FQGTGA. J gave up 0 bases and V 5 bases, and 7 bases lay outside the gene matches. The CDR3 reads CASSLQTGRAKNIQYF. CDR3 bases: TGTGCCAGCAGCCTTCAGACAGGGAGAGCCAAAAACATTCAGTACTTC.

V is TRBV5-1 and J is TRBJ1-2; TRBD1 aligns across 8 bases. In germline, CDR1 is SGHRS, CDR2 YFSETQ. The length of the CDR3 is 12 residues. The junction had 4 bases not matched to a gene; V was cut back by 4 bases and J by 8 bases. The CDR3 loop is CASSLGQDGYTF. In nucleotides, the CDR3 is TGCGCCAGCAGCCTGGGACAGGACGGCTACACCTTC.

V is TRBV2 and J is TRBJ2-5, with 14 bases fitting TRBD2. With 8 bases clipped from V and 5 bases from J, the junction kept 7 bases outside the gene matches. CDR3 size: 15 residues. Per the germline V gene, CDR1 is SNHLY and CDR2 is FYNNEI. The CDR3 region has the DNA TGTGCCAGCCAGGGACTAGCGGGAGATTATGAGACCCAGTACTTC. It yields the protein CASQGLAGDYETQYF.